These T cell receptor beta chains were read from a single sample in a study of blood T cell repertoires in COVID-19. Assay: immunoSEQ multiplex PCR; the TCRdb copy retains only in-frame clones and omits some. The sample carries 180,000 or so clones, roughly 81% recorded once. Material: peripheral blood. The receptors were sampled from a woman aged 80 or over with acute or convalescent COVID-19. CDR3s include the opening cysteine and the closing phenylalanine or tryptophan. The order of the fields is V gene, D gene, clone size, J gene, CDR3 protein, CDR3 DNA. A D gene is named only where the DNA matches it firmly. The listing skips clone size in some rows; elsewhere it reads once, few, many or a size class.

>TRBV7-9|TRBD1|.|TRBJ1-4
CASTRTGTNEKLFF
TGTGCCAGCACCCGGACAGGGACTAATGAAAAACTGTTTTTT
>TRBV27|.|.|TRBJ2-3
CASSSFHTQYF
TGTGCCAGCAGTTCTTTCCATACGCAGTATTTT
>TRBV5-8|TRBD2|.|TRBJ2-7
CASRAGTSLYEQYF
TGTGCCAGCAGGGCCGGGACTAGCTTGTACGAGCAGTACTTC
>TRBV5-1|TRBD1|.|TRBJ2-1
CASSFGTGNNEQFF
TGCGCCAGCAGCTTCGGGACAGGGAACAATGAGCAGTTCTTC
>TRBV11-1|.|.|TRBJ2-7
CASSSTTGSYEQYF
TGTGCCAGCAGCTCCACCACCGGGTCCTACGAGCAGTACTTC
>TRBV5-1|TRBD1|.|TRBJ1-4
CASSLGRGQSRWVEKLFF
TGCGCCAGCAGCTTGGGAAGGGGACAGAGTCGGTGGGTTGAAAAACTGTTTTTT
>TRBV6-2/TRBV6-3|TRBD1|.|TRBJ1-1
CASSFQDRENTEAFF
TGTGCCAGCAGTTTCCAGGACAGGGAGAACACTGAAGCTTTCTTT
>TRBV30|TRBD2|.|TRBJ2-5
CAWGLLGLAARETQYF
TGTGCCTGGGGTCTTTTGGGACTAGCGGCAAGGGAGACCCAGTACTTC
>TRBV28|TRBD1|.|TRBJ1-1
CASKIWTGGWDTEAFF
TGTGCCAGCAAAATCTGGACAGGGGGCTGGGACACTGAAGCTTTCTTT
>TRBV4-1|TRBD1|.|TRBJ2-7
CASSLSTGNDEQYF
TGCGCCAGCAGCCTTTCGACAGGGAACGACGAGCAGTACTTC
>TRBV3-1/TRBV3-2|TRBD1|.|TRBJ2-1
CASSLQGAGNEQFF
TGTGCCAGCAGCCTACAGGGGGCGGGGAATGAGCAGTTCTTC
>TRBV18|TRBD1|.|TRBJ1-1
CASSRDRVNTEAFF
TGTGCCAGCTCAAGGGACAGGGTGAACACTGAAGCTTTCTTT
>TRBV7-8|.|.|TRBJ2-7
CASSLTQGSYEQYF
TGTGCCAGCAGCTTAACACAGGGATCCTACGAGCAGTACTTC
>TRBV7-2|.|.|TRBJ1-6
CASSPRIAGYNSPLHF
TGTGCCAGCAGCCCCCGGATCGCGGGTTATAATTCACCCCTCCACTTT
>TRBV4-1|TRBD2|.|TRBJ2-2
CASSQAPSGSAGELFF
TGCGCCAGCAGCCAAGCCCCCAGCGGGAGCGCCGGGGAGCTGTTTTTT
>TRBV28|.|.|TRBJ1-6
CASTTQRRDNSPLHF
TGTGCCAGCACGACGCAGAGGCGTGATAATTCACCCCTCCACTTT
>TRBV9|TRBD1|.|TRBJ2-1
CASSVGGTGTYNEQFF
TGTGCCAGCAGCGTAGGGGGGACAGGAACCTACAATGAGCAGTTCTTC
>TRBV5-1|.|.|TRBJ2-1
CASSLPETANVNEQFF
TGCGCCAGCAGCCTGCCGGAGACAGCCAACGTCAATGAGCAGTTCTTC
>TRBV4-3|TRBD1|.|TRBJ2-7
CASSQVTGDHGEQYF
TGCGCCAGCAGCCAAGTGACAGGGGATCACGGCGAGCAGTACTTC
>TRBV7-9|.|.|TRBJ1-2
CASSLGTGDYGYTF
TGTGCCAGCAGCTTAGGAACGGGGGACTATGGCTACACCTTC
>TRBV27|.|.|TRBJ1-5
CASSSFRDNNQPQHF
TGTGCCAGCAGTTCTTTCCGGGACAATAATCAGCCCCAGCATTTT
>TRBV4-3|.|.|TRBJ2-2
CASSQAPTGSGELFF
TGCGCCAGCAGCCAAGCCCCGACAGGTTCGGGGGAGCTGTTTTTT
>TRBV7-9|TRBD2|.|TRBJ2-7
CASSPGLAGGHSDEQYF
TGTGCCAGCAGCCCTGGACTAGCGGGAGGTCACTCGGACGAGCAGTACTTC
>TRBV7-9|.|once|TRBJ2-7
CASSFHPGASYEQYF
TGTGCCAGCAGCTTCCACCCTGGGGCCTCATACGAGCAGTACTTC
>TRBV13|.|.|TRBJ1-1
CASSPGQWTEAFF
TGTGCCAGCAGCCCAGGACAGTGGACTGAAGCTTTCTTT
>TRBV6-1|.|few|TRBJ1-1
CASSELGATEAFF
TGTGCCAGCAGTGAACTTGGGGCGACTGAAGCTTTCTTT
>TRBV28|.|.|TRBJ2-1
CASTSGGAKRKNEQFF
TGTGCCAGCACCTCCGGAGGGGCCAAAAGAAAAAATGAGCAGTTCTTC
>TRBV19|.|.|TRBJ2-7
CASSIAIGVLVGRLGREPTYEQYF
TGTGCCAGTAGTATAGCAATAGGTGTTTTGGTGGGTCGATTAGGTCGGGAACCTACCTACGAGCAGTACTTC
>TRBV11-2|TRBD2|.|TRBJ2-1
CASSYNRGDNEQFF
TGTGCCAGCAGCTACAATCGGGGGGACAATGAGCAGTTCTTC
>TRBV5-1|.|.|TRBJ2-2
CASSLLGTGELFF
TGCGCCAGCAGCTTGCTAGGAACCGGGGAGCTGTTTTTT
>TRBV7-9|.|.|TRBJ2-1
CASSPPTSLSSYNEQFF
TGTGCCAGCAGCCCCCCTACCTCTTTAAGCTCCTACAATGAGCAGTTCTTC
>TRBV18|.|once|TRBJ2-2
CASSPTQVKNTGELFF
TGTGCCAGCTCACCTACTCAGGTGAAGAACACCGGGGAGCTGTTTTTT
>TRBV18|TRBD1|.|TRBJ1-1
CASSLNREGAGTEAFF
TGTGCCAGCTCACTAAACCGCGAGGGGGCCGGCACTGAAGCTTTCTTT
>TRBV10-3|.|few|TRBJ2-7
CAIRDSGTYEQYF
TGTGCCATCCGGGATAGCGGAACCTACGAGCAGTACTTC
>TRBV27|.|.|TRBJ2-5
CASSLSSPGETQYF
TGTGCCAGCAGTTTATCGAGCCCGGGGGAGACCCAGTACTTC
>TRBV10-3|TRBD2|.|TRBJ2-1
CAIKGGSFYNEQFF
TGTGCCATCAAGGGCGGGAGTTTCTACAATGAGCAGTTCTTC
>TRBV7-2|TRBD1|.|TRBJ1-2
CASSLANLQGAGGYTF
TGTGCCAGCAGCTTAGCAAACCTACAGGGGGCTGGTGGCTACACCTTC
>TRBV18|TRBD1|.|TRBJ1-1
CASSPILRGPEAFF
TGTGCCAGCTCACCGATACTCAGGGGGCCTGAAGCTTTCTTT
>TRBV2|TRBD2|.|TRBJ2-2
CASTETSGTNTGELFF
TGTGCCAGCACCGAGACTAGCGGGACGAACACCGGGGAGCTGTTTTTT
>TRBV24-1|TRBD1|.|TRBJ2-1
CATGSGQGLNEQFF
TGTGCCACCGGTTCGGGACAGGGTCTCAATGAGCAGTTCTTC
>TRBV5-5|.|.|TRBJ1-6
CASSLWFQGYSPLHF
TGTGCCAGCAGCTTGTGGTTTCAGGGTTATTCACCCCTCCACTTT
>TRBV27|TRBD1|once|TRBJ2-7
CASGDRGFFDEQYF
TGTGCCAGCGGGGACAGGGGGTTTTTCGACGAGCAGTACTTC
>TRBV19|.|.|TRBJ1-4
CASSMMAGGEKLFF
TGTGCCAGTAGTATGATGGCAGGAGGGGAAAAACTGTTTTTT
>TRBV12-3/TRBV12-4|.|.|TRBJ1-1
CASSPVGGTEAFF
TGTGCCAGCAGTCCCGTGGGGGGAACTGAAGCTTTCTTT
>TRBV30|.|.|TRBJ1-1
CAWSVQRQAANF
TGTGCCTGGAGTGTACAGCGGCAGGCGGCGAATTTT
>TRBV4-2|TRBD1|few|TRBJ1-1
CASSQPTGTNTEAFF
TGTGCCAGCAGCCAACCGACAGGGACGAACACTGAAGCTTTCTTT